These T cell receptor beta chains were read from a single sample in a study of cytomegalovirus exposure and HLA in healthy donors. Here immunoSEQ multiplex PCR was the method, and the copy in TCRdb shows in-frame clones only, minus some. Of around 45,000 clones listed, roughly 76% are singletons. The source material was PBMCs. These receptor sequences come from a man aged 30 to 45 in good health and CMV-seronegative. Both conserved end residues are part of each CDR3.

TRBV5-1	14	CASSQTSGTGELFF
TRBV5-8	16	CASSMRTSGRTNEQFF
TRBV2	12	CASMQGQETQYF
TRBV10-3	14	CAINSGKLTDTQYF
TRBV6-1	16	CASSEGVGQATYEQYF
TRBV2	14	CASSGQGDTGELFF
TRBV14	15	CASSQVGRVNNEQFF
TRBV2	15	CASSDAQRRFYGYTF
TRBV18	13	CASSRQGDYGYTF
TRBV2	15	CASSTGTVNNQPQHF
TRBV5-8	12	CASSWAFNEQFF
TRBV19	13	CASSPDSLYGYTF
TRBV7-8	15	CASSSHVAGAVEQYF
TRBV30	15	CAWSVLGTSTDTQYF
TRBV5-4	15	CASSLDPRSTGELFF
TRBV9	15	CASSVSAGPYNEQFF
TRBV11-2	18	CASSLDRTVGGLNYEQYF
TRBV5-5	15	CASRSGGVPGNTIYF
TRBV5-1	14	CASSLDARYNEQFF
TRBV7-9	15	CASSLGSAGTDTQYF
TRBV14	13	CASSQDRDSGYTF
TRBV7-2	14	CASSSSTRTHEQYF
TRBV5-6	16	CASSGVGHVYSYEQYF
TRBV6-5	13	CASRKGDRTEAFF
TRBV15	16	CATSRGGLVSYNEQFF
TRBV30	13	CASYSGLNTEAFF
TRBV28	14	CASAERTGRPEAFF
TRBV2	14	CASSERDRAYEQYF
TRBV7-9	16	CASSLLGGGGGNEQFF
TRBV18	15	CASSPTKQGHTEAFF
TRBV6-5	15	CASSDQSGVFSEAFF
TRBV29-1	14	CSVELGTATDTQYF
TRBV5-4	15	CASSYDRFRYNEQFF
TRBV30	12	CAWTRSTDTQYF
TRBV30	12	CAWRWQMNEQFF
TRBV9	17	CASSVGPSGTASYEQYF
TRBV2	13	CASSGDSYYEQYF
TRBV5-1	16	CASRWGLAGDAGELFF
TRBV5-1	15	CASSAGLADHNEQFF
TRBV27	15	CASSPKLASTGELFF
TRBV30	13	CAWSVDSLEKLFF
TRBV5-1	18	CASSSEGGSVSGANVLTF
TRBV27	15	CASSLSFQEAYEQYF
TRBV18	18	CASSPLQDRQGLGYGYTF
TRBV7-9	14	CASAFGTSNNEQFF
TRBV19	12	CASSYRGGTQYF
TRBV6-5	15	CASSYSRGPTYEQYF
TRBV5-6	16	CASSLSGTGGYYEQFF
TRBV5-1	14	CASSSGGLGYEQYF